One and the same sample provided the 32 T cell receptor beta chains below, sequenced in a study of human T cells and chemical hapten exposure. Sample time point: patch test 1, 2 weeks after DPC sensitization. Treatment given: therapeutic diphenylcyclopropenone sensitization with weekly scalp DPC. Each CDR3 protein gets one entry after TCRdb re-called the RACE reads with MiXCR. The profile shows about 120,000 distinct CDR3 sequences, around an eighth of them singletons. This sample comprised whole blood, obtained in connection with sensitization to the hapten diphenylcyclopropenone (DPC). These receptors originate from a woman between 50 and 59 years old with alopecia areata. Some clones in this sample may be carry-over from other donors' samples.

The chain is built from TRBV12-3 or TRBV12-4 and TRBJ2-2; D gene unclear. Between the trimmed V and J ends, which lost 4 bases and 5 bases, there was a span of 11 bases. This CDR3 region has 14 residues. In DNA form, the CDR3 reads TGTGCCAGCAGTTCAGGCCCGAGGACCGGGGAGCTGTTTTTT. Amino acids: CASSSGPRTGELFF.

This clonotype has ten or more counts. The CDR3 nucleotides read TGTGCCAGCAGCCAAAGGGACGGTCACACTGAAGCTTTCTTT. It encodes CASSQRDGHTEAFF. The gene calls are TRBV3-1 and TRBJ1-1, with D maybe TRBD1 (5 bases). Deletions cut 2 bases from V and 3 bases from J, with 10 bases between. Germline V lookup: CDR1 LGHDT, CDR2 YNNKEL (reference sequence). The CDR3 covers 14 residues.

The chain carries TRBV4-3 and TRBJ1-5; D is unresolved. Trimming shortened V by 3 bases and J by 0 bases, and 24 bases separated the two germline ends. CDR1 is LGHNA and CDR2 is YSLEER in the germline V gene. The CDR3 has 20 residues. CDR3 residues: CASSQDPRIHGYLSNQPQHF. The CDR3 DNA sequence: TGCGCCAGCAGCCAGGATCCCCGCATCCATGGCTACCTTAGCAATCAGCCCCAGCATTTT.

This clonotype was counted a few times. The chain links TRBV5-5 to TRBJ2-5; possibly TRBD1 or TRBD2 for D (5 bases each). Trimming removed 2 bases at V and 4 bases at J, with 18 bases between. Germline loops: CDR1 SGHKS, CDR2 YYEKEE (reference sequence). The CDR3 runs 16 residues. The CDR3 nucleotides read TGTGCCAGCAGCTTAAGCGGAACTTGGGGGTTAGAGACCCAGTACTTC. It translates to CASSLSGTWGLETQYF.

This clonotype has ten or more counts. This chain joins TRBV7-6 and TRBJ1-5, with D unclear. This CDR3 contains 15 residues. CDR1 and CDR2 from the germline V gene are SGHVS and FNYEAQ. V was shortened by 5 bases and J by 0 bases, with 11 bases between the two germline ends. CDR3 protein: CASSPDAYSNQPQHF. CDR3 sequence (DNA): TGTGCCAGCAGCCCGGACGCGTATAGCAATCAGCCCCAGCATTTT.

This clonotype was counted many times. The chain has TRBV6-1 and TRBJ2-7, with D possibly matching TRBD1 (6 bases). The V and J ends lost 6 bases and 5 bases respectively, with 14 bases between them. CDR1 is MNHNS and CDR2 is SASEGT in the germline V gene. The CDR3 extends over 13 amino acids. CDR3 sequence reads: CASRKQGEDEQYF. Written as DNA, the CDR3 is TGTGCCAGCAGGAAACAGGGAGAGGACGAGCAGTACTTC.

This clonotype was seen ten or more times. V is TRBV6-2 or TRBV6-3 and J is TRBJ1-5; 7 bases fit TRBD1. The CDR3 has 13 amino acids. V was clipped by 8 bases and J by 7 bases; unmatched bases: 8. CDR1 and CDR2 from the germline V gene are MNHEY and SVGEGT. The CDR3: CASAGDRGQPQHF. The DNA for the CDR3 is TGTGCCAGCGCCGGGGACAGAGGACAGCCCCAGCATTTT.

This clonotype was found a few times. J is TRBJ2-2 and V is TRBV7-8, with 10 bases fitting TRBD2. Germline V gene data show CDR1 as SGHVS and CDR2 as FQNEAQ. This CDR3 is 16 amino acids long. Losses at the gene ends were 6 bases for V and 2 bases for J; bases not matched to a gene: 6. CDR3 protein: CASRQRGGTNTGELFF. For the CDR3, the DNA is TGTGCCAGCAGACAGCGGGGGGGCACAAACACCGGGGAGCTGTTTTTT.

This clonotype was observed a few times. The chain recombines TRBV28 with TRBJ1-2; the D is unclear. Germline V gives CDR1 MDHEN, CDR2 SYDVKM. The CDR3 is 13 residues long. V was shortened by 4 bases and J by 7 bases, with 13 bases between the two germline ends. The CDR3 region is CASSWFGGVGYTF. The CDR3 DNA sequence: TGTGCCAGCAGTTGGTTCGGTGGGGTTGGCTACACCTTC.

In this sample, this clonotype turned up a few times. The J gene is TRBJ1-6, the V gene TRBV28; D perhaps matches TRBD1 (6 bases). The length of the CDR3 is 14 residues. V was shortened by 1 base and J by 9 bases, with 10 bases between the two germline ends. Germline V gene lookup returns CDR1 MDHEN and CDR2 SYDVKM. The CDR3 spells CASSLSGASSPLHF. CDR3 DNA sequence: TGTGCCAGCAGTTTATCGGGGGCAAGTTCACCCCTCCACTTT.

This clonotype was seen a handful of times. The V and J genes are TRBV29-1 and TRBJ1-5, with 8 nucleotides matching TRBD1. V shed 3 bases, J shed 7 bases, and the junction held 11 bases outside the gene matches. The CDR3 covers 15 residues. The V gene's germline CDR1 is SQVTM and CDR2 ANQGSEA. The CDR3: CSVEDRVGVYQPQHF. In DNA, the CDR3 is TGCAGCGTTGAGGACAGGGTTGGAGTATACCAGCCCCAGCATTTT.

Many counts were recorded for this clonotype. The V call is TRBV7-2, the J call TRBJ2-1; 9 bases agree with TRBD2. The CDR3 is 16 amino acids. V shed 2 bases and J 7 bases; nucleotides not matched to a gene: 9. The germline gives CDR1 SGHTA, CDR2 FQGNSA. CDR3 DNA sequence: TGTGCCAGCAGCTTATCCCCCGGCGGGAGGGTGAATGAGCAGTTCTTC. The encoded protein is CASSLSPGGRVNEQFF.

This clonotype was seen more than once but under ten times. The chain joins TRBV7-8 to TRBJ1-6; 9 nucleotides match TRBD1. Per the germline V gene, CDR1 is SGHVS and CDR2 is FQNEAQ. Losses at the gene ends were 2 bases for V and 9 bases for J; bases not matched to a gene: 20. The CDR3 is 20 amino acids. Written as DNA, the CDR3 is TGTGCCAGCAGCTTATTTGTTACAGGGGGCGCGTGGAAGCTAACTTCACCCCTCCACTTT. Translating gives CASSLFVTGGAWKLTSPLHF.

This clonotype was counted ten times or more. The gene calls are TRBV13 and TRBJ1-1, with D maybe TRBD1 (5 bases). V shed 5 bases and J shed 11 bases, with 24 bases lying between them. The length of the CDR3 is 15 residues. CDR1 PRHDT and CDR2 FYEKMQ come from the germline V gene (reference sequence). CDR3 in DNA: TGTGCCAGCAGCCGCCGGGTCCGTGGGGATCCAGGGGCTTTCTTT. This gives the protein CASSRRVRGDPGAFF.

CDR3 protein: CASSSLVGDRGFTDTQYF. CDR3 DNA: TGTGCCAGCAGCTCCTTGGTAGGGGACAGGGGTTTCACAGATACGCAGTATTTT. This rearrangement joins TRBV11-2 to TRBJ2-3, with 10 bases that match TRBD1. Germline CDR1 and CDR2: SGHAT and FQNNGV. Trimming cost V 4 bases and J 2 bases; bases outside gene matches: 12. The CDR3 loop spans 18 amino acids. Using reference TRBV11-2 and TRBJ2-3 for the parts outside the CDR3, the full variable domain is EAGVAQSPRYKIIEKRQSVAFWCNPISGHATLYWYQQILGQGPKLLIQFQNNGVVDDSQLPKDRFSAERLKGVDSTLKIQPAKLEDSAVYLCASSSLVGDRGFTDTQYFGPGTRLTVL.

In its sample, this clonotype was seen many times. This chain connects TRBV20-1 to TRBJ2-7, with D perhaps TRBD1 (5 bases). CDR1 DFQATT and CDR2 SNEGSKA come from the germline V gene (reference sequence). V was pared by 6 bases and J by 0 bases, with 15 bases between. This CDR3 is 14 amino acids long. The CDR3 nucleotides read TGCAGTGCCTGTAGGACATACGACTCCTACGAGCAGTACTTC. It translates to CSACRTYDSYEQYF.

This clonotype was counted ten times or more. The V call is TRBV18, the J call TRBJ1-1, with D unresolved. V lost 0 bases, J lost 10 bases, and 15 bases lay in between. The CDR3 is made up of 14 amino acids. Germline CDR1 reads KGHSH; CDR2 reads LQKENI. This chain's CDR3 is CASSPPATSKRAFF. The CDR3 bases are TGTGCCAGCTCACCACCGGCCACGTCCAAACGAGCTTTCTTT.

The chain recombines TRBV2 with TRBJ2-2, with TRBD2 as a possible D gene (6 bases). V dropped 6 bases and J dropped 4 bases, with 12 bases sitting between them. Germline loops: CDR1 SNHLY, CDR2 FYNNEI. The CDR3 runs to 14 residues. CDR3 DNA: TGTGCCAGCAGAGGAGGGCCCCTCACCGGGGAGCTGTTTTTT. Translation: CASRGGPLTGELFF.

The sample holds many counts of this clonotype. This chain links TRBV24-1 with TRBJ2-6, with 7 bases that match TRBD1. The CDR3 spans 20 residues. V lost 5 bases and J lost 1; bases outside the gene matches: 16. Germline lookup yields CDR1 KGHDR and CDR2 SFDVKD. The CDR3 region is CATSGTGQRDSASGANVLTF. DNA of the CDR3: TGTGCCACCAGTGGGACGGGACAACGGGACAGCGCTTCTGGGGCCAACGTCCTGACTTTC.

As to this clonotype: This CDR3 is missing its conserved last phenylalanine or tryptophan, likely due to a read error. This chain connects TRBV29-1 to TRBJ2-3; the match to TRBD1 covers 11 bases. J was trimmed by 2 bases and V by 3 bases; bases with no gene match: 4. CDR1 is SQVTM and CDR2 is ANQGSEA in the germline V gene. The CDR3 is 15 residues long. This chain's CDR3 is CSVDRTGGPTDTQYL. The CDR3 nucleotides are TGCAGCGTTGATCGGACAGGGGGCCCCACAGATACGCAGTATTTA.

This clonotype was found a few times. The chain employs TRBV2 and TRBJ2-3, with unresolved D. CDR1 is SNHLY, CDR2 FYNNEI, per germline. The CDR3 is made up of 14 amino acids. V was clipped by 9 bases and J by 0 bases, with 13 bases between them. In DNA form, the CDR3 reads TGTGCCAGTCTGTTGAGAGCTAGCACAGATACGCAGTATTTT. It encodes CASLLRASTDTQYF. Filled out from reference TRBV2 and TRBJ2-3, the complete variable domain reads EPEVTQTPSHQVTQMGQEVILRCVPISNHLYFYWYRQILGQKVEFLVSFYNNEISEKSEIFDDQFSVERPDGSNFTLKIRSTKLEDSAMYFCASLLRASTDTQYFGPGTRLTVL.

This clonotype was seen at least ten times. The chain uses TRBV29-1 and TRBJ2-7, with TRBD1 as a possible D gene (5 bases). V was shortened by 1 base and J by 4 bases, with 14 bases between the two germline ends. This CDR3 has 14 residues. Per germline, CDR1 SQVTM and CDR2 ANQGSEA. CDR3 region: CSVEVVGVRYEQYF. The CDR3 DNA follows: TGCAGCGTTGAAGTTGTAGGGGTTCGATACGAGCAGTACTTC.

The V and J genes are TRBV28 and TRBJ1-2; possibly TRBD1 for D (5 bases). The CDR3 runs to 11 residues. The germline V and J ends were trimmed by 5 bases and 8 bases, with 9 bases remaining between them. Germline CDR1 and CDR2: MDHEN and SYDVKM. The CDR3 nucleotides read TGTGCCAGCAGTGGGACGTTCGGCTACACCTTC. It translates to CASSGTFGYTF.

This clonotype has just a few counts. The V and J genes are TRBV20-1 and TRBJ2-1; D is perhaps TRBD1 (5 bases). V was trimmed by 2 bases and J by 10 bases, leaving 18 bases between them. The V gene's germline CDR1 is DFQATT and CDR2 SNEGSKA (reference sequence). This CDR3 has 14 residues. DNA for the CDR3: TGCAGTGCTAGATTTCTCAGGGCCGATGCGGAGCAGTTCTTC. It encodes CSARFLRADAEQFF.

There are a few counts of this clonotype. CDR3 nucleotides: TGCGCCAGCAGTGAGAACGACAGGGTTAGGTACACTGAAGCTTTCTTT. Its protein product is CASSENDRVRYTEAFF. The chain combines TRBV10-2 with TRBJ1-1; TRBD1 matches at 7 bases. Germline CDR1 WSHSY, CDR2 SAAADI. Trimming cost V 2 bases and J 3 bases; bases outside gene matches: 9. The CDR3 loop spans 16 amino acids.

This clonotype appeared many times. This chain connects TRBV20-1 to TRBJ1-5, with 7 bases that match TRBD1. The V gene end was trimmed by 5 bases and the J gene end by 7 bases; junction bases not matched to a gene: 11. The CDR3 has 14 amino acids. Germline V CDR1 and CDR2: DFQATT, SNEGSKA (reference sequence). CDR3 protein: CSAVTGTVRQPQHF. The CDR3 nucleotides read TGCAGTGCTGTGACAGGGACTGTAAGGCAGCCCCAGCATTTT.

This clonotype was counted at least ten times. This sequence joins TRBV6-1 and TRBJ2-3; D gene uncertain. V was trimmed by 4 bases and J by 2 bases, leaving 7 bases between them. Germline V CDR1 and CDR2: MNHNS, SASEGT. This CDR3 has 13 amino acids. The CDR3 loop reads CASSGRATDTQYF. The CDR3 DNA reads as TGTGCCAGCAGTGGCCGGGCCACAGATACGCAGTATTTT.

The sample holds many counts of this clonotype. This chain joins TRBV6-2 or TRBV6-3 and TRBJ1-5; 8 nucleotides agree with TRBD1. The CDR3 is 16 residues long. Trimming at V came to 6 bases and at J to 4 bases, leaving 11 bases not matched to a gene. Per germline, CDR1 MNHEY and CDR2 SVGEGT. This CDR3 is CASRTRAGGINQPQHF. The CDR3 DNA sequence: TGTGCCAGCAGAACTCGGGCAGGGGGCATTAATCAGCCCCAGCATTTT.

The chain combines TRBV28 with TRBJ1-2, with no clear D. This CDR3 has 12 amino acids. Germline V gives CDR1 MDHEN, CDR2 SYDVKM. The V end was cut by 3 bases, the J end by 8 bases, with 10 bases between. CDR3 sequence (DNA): TGTGCCAGCAGTTTCGGGAATTTAGGCTACACCTTC. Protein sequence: CASSFGNLGYTF.

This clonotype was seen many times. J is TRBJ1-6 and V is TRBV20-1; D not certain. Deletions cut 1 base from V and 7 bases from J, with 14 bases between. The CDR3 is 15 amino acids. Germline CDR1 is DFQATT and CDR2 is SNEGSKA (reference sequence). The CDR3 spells CSARVSVDRNSPLHF. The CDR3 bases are TGCAGTGCTAGAGTATCCGTTGACCGGAATTCACCCCTCCACTTT.

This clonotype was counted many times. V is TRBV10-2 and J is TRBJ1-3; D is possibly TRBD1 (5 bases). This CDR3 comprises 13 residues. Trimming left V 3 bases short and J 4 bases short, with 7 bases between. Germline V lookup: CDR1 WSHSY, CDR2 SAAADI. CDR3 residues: CASSDQGGNTIYF. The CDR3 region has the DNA TGCGCCAGCAGTGATCAGGGCGGAAACACCATATATTTT.

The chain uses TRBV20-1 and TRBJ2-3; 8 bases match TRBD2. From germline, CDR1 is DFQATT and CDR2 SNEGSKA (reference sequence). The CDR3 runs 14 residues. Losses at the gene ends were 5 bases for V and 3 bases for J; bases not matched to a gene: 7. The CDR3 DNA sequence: TGCAGTGCTCCGCTAGCGGGTAGAACAGATACGCAGTATTTT. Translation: CSAPLAGRTDTQYF.